This paragraph covers one T cell receptor beta chain sequence. The data are from a study of blood T cell repertoires in COVID-19. Across the whole study: Collection of acute and convalescent COVID-19 samples took place in the United States, Italy and Spain. T cells, B-cell-depleted T cells, or PBMCs provided the cDNA or gDNA that served as material.

Authors' processing steps: Researchers report that nucleated cell counts were estimated from reference gene primer amplification. Some clones are missing from TCRdb's copy, which holds only in-frame ones; the method was immunoSEQ multiplex PCR. V, J and clone size were drawn from that table, and D and trimming were deduced from the DNA. The sample yields more than 150,000 clones, around four fifths seen once. Germline CDR1 reads SGHAT; CDR2 reads FQNNGV. The junction had 4 bases not matched to a gene; V was cut back by 7 bases and J by 3 bases. The CDR3 has 15 amino acids. The TCR originated in a woman in her thirties or forties with acute or convalescent COVID-19. The sequencing input was peripheral blood. The genes are TRBV11-2 and TRBJ2-2; 11 nucleotides align to TRBD1. The CDR3: CASTRTGGYTGELFF. CDR3 coding DNA: TGTGCCAGCACCCGGACAGGGGGCTACACCGGGGAGCTGTTTTTT.